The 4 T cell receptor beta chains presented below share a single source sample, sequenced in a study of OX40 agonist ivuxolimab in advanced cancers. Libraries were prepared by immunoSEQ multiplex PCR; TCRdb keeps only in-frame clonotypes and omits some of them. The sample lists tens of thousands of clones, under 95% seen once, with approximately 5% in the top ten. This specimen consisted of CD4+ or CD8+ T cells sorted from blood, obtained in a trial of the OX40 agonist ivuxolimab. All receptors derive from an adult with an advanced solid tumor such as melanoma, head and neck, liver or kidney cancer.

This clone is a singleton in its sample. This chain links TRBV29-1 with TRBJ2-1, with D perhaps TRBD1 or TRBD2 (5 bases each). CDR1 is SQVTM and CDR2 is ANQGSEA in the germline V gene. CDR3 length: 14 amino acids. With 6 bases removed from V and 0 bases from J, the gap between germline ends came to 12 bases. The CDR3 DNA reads TGCAGCGTAGGGACCCAAATCTCCTACAATGAGCAGTTCTTC. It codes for CSVGTQISYNEQFF.

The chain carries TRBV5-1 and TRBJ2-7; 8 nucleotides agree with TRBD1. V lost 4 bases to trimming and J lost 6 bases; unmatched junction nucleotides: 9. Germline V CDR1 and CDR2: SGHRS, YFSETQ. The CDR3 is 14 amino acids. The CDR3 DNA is TGCGCCAGCAGCGCGGACAGGGTTCGTGGCGAGCAGTACTTC. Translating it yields CASSADRVRGEQYF.

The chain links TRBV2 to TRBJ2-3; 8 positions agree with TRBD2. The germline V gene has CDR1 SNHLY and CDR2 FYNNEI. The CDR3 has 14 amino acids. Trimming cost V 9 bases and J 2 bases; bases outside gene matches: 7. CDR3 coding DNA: TGTGCCAGTTATAAGCGGGAGCCCACAGATACGCAGTATTTT. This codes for CASYKREPTDTQYF.

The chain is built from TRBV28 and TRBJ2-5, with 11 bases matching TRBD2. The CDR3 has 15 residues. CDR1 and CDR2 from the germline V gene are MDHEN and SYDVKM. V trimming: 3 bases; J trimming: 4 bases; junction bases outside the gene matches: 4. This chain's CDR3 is CASSFIAGGRETQYF. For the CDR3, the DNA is TGTGCCAGCAGTTTTATAGCGGGAGGGCGAGAGACCCAGTACTTC.